This T cell receptor (beta chain) was recorded in a study of identical twins. General study points: Alpha sequences that were out-of-frame and twin-shared showed an excess of low generation probability. Instead of following the same donors, the conclusions were based on cross-sectional statistical analysis.

TCRdb reprocessed the 5' RACE reads via MiXCR and lists one record per CDR3 protein. Here the sample spans around 250,000 distinct CDR3 sequences, about 13% being singletons. The length of the CDR3 is 15 residues. V lost 0 bases and J 1 base, leaving 11 bases between the germline ends. The germline V gene encodes CDR1 SGHRS and CDR2 YFSETQ. Notes on this clonotype: The antigen remains undetermined.

Healthy Caucasians provided all donations. These same records also appear under a second study, on yellow fever vaccine responses in identical twins.

Sequenced: memory (CD45RO+) T cells sorted from blood. This TCR derives from a woman under 30 in good health. The chain links TRBV5-1 to TRBJ2-7; D tentatively reads TRBD1 or TRBD2 (6 bases each). The CDR3 sequence is CASSLEGGASYEQYF. Here the CDR3 DNA reads TGCGCCAGCAGCTTGGAGGGGGGAGCATCCTACGAGCAGTACTTC. The full variable domain, rest sourced from reference TRBV5-1 and TRBJ2-7, is KAGVTQTPRYLIKTRGQQVTLSCSPISGHRSVSWYQQTPGQGLQFLFEYFSETQRNKGNFPGRFSGRQFSNSRSEMNVSTLELGDSALYLCASSLEGGASYEQYFGPGTRLTVT.